This paragraph reports one TCR beta chain. This specimen belongs to a study of metastatic and nonmetastatic thyroid tumors. This CDR3 comprises 13 residues. V shed 2 bases and J 5 bases; nucleotides not matched to a gene: 1. CDR1 MNHEY and CDR2 SMNVEV come from the germline V gene (reference sequence). Thyroid surgery had not been preceded by any treatment in any patient. Under the authors' procedure: CDR3 differences across clinicopathological groups were used to build a distant-metastasis classifier for papillary thyroid cancer. Using MiXCR, TCRdb re-called clones from the PCR reads. These V and J calls are TCRdb output, not the study's own analysis. The repertoire holds around 7,000 clones, with almost 30% as singletons.

The TCR was taken from a female donor with papillary thyroid cancer or a benign thyroid nodule (not recorded which). Some clones in this sample may be carry-over from other donors' samples. Sequencing was carried out using tumor tissue. The V and J genes are TRBV27 and TRBJ2-7, with 9 bases that match TRBD1. In DNA, the CDR3 is TGTGCCAGCAGTTTAAACAGGGGGCACGAGCAGTACTTC. This translates into CASSLNRGHEQYF.